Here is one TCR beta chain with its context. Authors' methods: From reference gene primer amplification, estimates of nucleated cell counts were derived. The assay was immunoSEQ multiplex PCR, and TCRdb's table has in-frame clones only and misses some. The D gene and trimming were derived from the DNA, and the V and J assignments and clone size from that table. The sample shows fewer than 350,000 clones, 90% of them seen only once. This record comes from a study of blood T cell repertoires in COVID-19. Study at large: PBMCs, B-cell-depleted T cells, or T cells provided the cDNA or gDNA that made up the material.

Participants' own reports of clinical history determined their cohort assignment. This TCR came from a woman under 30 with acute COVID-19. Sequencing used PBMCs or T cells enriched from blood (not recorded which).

The CDR3 nucleotides are TGTGCCAGCAGCTCACAAATGAAGCGCCCGGGACAATGGGCTGACTATGGCTACACCTTC. It specifies CASSSQMKRPGQWADYGYTF. The rearrangement uses TRBV28 and TRBJ1-2; weak D call: TRBD1 (6 bases). Germline values: CDR1 MDHEN, CDR2 SYDVKM. V gave up 6 bases and J gave up 3 bases, with 32 bases separating them. The CDR3 sequence is 20 residues long.